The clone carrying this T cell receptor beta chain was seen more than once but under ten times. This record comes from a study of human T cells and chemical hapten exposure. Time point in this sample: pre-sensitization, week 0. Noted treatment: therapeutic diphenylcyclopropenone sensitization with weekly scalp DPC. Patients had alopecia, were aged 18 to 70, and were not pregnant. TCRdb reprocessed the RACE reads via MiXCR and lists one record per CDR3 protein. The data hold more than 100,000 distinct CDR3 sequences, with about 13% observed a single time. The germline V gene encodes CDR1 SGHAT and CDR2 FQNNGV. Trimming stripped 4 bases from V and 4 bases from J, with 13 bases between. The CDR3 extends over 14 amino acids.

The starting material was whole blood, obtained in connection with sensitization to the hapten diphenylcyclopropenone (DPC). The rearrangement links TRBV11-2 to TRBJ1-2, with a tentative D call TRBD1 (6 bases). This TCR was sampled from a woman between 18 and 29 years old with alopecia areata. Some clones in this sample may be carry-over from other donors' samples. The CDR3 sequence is CASSSDRDIYGYTF. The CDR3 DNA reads TGTGCCAGCAGCTCTGACCGGGACATCTATGGCTACACCTTC. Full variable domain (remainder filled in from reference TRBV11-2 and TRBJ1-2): EAGVAQSPRYKIIEKRQSVAFWCNPISGHATLYWYQQILGQGPKLLIQFQNNGVVDDSQLPKDRFSAERLKGVDSTLKIQPAKLEDSAVYLCASSSDRDIYGYTFGSGTRLTVV.